The 4 T cell receptor beta chains in this list originate from one sample, sequenced in a study of OX40 agonist ivuxolimab in advanced cancers. Here immunoSEQ multiplex PCR was the method, and the copy in TCRdb shows in-frame clones only, minus some. The table records about 51,000 clones, 84% of them present only once. The sequences come from CD4+ or CD8+ T cells sorted from blood, collected in a trial of the OX40 agonist ivuxolimab. These receptors all come from an adult with an advanced solid tumor such as melanoma, head and neck, liver or kidney cancer.

The chain joins TRBV14 to TRBJ1-2, with D perhaps TRBD1 (5 bases). Trimming pared 1 base from V and 7 bases from J, leaving 7 bases between. The germline V gene encodes CDR1 SGHDN and CDR2 FVKESK. CDR3 length equals 12 residues. Here the CDR3 reads CASSQATVGYTF. CDR3 bases: TGTGCCAGCAGCCAAGCGACAGTTGGCTACACCTTC.

The V and J genes are TRBV7-7 and TRBJ2-3; 8 nucleotides match TRBD1. This CDR3 is built from 13 residues. The ends lost 8 bases at V and 4 bases at J; junction bases unmatched: 5. Germline V lookup: CDR1 SSHAT, CDR2 FNYEAQ (reference sequence). This CDR3 is CASGQGIADTQYF. The CDR3 nucleotides read TGTGCCAGCGGACAGGGAATAGCAGATACGCAGTATTTT.

The CDR3 coding sequence is TGTGCCAGCAGTCCGGGCCGAGGGCGTGAAGCTTTCTTT. Translation: CASSPGRGREAFF. The chain is built from TRBV11-1 and TRBJ1-1; D uncertain. With 6 bases removed from V and 7 bases from J, the gap between germline ends came to 15 bases. Germline CDR1 is SGHAT and CDR2 is FQDESV (reference sequence). The CDR3 sequence is 13 residues long.

The rearrangement uses TRBV7-2 and TRBJ2-2; weak D call: TRBD2 (6 bases). Germline assignment: CDR1 SGHTA and CDR2 FQGNSA. The CDR3 runs to 15 residues. V was cut by 2 bases and J by 0 bases, with 7 bases left in between. CDR3 bases: TGTGCCAGCAGCTTATTAGCGGCGAACACCGGGGAGCTGTTTTTT. As protein: CASSLLAANTGELFF.